The sequence of this T cell receptor (beta chain) was determined in a study of beta chain features in type 1 diabetes. In this sample, this clone turned up a few times. Antigen unknown. Findings and caveats of the study: Patients and controls would share equally any PCR tilt toward shorter templates.

With 2 bases removed from V and 5 bases from J, the gap between germline ends came to 5 bases. Germline assignment: CDR1 LGHNA and CDR2 YNFKEQ. The CDR3 length is 12 residues. What was sequenced were expressed TCRB transcripts, since all of the isolated RNA had been reverse transcribed. Samples of naive, central memory and regulatory T cells yielded a mean of around 4 million reads. Assay: immunoSEQ multiplex PCR; the TCRdb copy retains only in-frame clones and omits some. The sample has fewer than 350,000 clones; roughly a fifth are singletons. The source material was naive CD4+ T cells from blood. This receptor was taken from a woman younger than 30 in good health. V and J are TRBV4-2 and TRBJ2-3; D is unclear. The CDR3 DNA sequence: TGTGCCAGCAGCCAACCCGGAGATACGCAGTATTTT. Its translation is CASSQPGDTQYF.